The 14 T cell receptor beta chains given below trace back to one sample, sequenced in a study of neurological immune-mediated disorders. Time point specified: longitudinal time-point 2. TCRdb called the 5' RACE reads again in MiXCR, with one record for every CDR3 protein. The sample carries over 55,000 distinct CDR3 sequences, more than 9.5% recorded once. The sequenced material came from PBMCs. These TCRs come from a man aged 30 to 45 in good health.

This clonotype was seen ten or more times. The CDR3 region is CASSEPGRSEQYF. The CDR3 DNA reads TGCGCCAGCAGTGAGCCAGGGCGGTCTGAGCAGTACTTC. The gene calls are TRBV10-2 and TRBJ2-7, with a tentative D call TRBD1 (5 bases). V was shortened by 2 bases and J by 7 bases, with 12 bases between the two germline ends. The V gene's germline CDR1 is WSHSY and CDR2 SAAADI. The CDR3 totals 13 residues.

This clonotype appeared many times. The chain carries TRBV4-2 and TRBJ2-7; tentative D call: TRBD1 (5 bases). Trimming pared 3 bases from V and 1 base from J, leaving 13 bases between. The CDR3 has 15 amino acids. Germline V CDR1 and CDR2: LGHNA, YNFKEQ. The CDR3 DNA reads TGTGCCAGCAGCCACTTGGACATCGGTTCCTACGAGCAGTACTTC. Protein sequence: CASSHLDIGSYEQYF.

Many counts were recorded for this clonotype. The V and J genes are TRBV7-2 and TRBJ2-3; 12 bases map to TRBD2. This CDR3 is built from 17 residues. The J segment lost 4 bases and the V segment lost 2 bases, leaving 7 bases of the junction unmatched. The germline gives CDR1 SGHTA, CDR2 FQGNSA. CDR3 sequence reads: CASSLLFSSGRADTQYF. The CDR3 region has the DNA TGTGCCAGCAGCTTACTTTTTTCTAGCGGGAGGGCAGATACGCAGTATTTT.

This chain uses TRBV3-1 with TRBJ2-2; 9 nucleotides match TRBD2. With V trimmed by 2 bases and J by 6 bases, 7 bases remained unmatched. The CDR3 consists of 16 residues. The V gene's germline CDR1 is LGHDT and CDR2 YNNKEL (reference sequence). This chain's CDR3 is CASSQSLTSGSGELFF. For the CDR3, the DNA is TGTGCCAGCAGCCAATCGTTAACTAGCGGGTCCGGGGAGCTGTTTTTT.

This clonotype was picked up many times. The gene calls are TRBV20-1 and TRBJ2-7; a weak D match, TRBD2 (6 bases). The CDR3 is made up of 12 amino acids. CDR1 is DFQATT, CDR2 SNEGSKA, per germline (reference sequence). V gave up 5 bases and J gave up 1 base, with 9 bases separating them. DNA of the CDR3: TGCAGTGCTGCGGGGCTTTCCTACGAGCAGTACTTC. Residues: CSAAGLSYEQYF.

This clonotype has at least ten counts. The chain recombines TRBV6-6 with TRBJ2-1; 9 bases agree with TRBD2. V was clipped by 3 bases and J by 5 bases; unmatched bases: 5. There are 15 residues in the CDR3. The germline V gene encodes CDR1 MNHNY and CDR2 SVGAGI (reference sequence). The CDR3 region is CASSYTSGLDNEQFF. Here the CDR3 DNA reads TGTGCCAGCAGTTATACTAGCGGGTTGGACAATGAGCAGTTCTTC.

There are many counts of this clonotype. The rearrangement joins TRBV5-1 to TRBJ2-7; the D gene is possibly TRBD1 (5 bases). CDR3 length: 13 amino acids. CDR1 SGHRS and CDR2 YFSETQ come from the germline V gene. V shed 3 bases and J shed 4 bases, with 11 bases lying between them. Written as DNA, the CDR3 is TGCGCCAGCAGCTCGACCGCAGGGTACGAGCAGTACTTC. It encodes CASSSTAGYEQYF.

This clonotype was found a few times. The V gene is TRBV30, the J gene TRBJ2-2; D is perhaps TRBD1 (5 bases). The length of the CDR3 is 13 residues. With 5 bases removed from V and 6 bases from J, the gap between germline ends came to 13 bases. Germline CDR1 is GTSNPN and CDR2 is SVGIG (reference sequence). CDR3 nucleotides: TGTGCCTGGGGGGCTTTCGTGGCCGGGGAGCTGTTTTTT. Protein product: CAWGAFVAGELFF.

There are many counts of this clonotype. This chain uses TRBV5-1 with TRBJ2-7; 11 bases map to TRBD2. J gave up 6 bases and V 0 bases, and 5 bases lay outside the gene matches. The germline V gene encodes CDR1 SGHRS and CDR2 YFSETQ. The CDR3 is 15 amino acids. The CDR3 DNA is TGCGCCAGCAGCTTGGCTCTAGCGGGAGGAGGCGAGCAGTACTTC. The encoded protein is CASSLALAGGGEQYF.

Many counts were recorded for this clonotype. V usage is TRBV5-1 and J usage is TRBJ1-6; no clear D gene. With 0 bases removed from V and 8 bases from J, the gap between germline ends came to 15 bases. The CDR3 consists of 16 residues. The V gene's germline CDR1 is SGHRS and CDR2 YFSETQ. In DNA form, the CDR3 reads TGCGCCAGCAGCTTGGCCTCCTCTAAACGGGATTCACCCCTCCACTTT. This sequence encodes CASSLASSKRDSPLHF.

This clonotype was seen at least ten times. The rearrangement uses TRBV7-9 and TRBJ2-5, with D perhaps TRBD2 (5 bases). The V end was cut by 5 bases, the J end by 1 base, with 8 bases between. This CDR3 has 13 amino acids. CDR1 is SEHNR, CDR2 FQNEAQ, per germline (reference sequence). CDR3 region: CASSISVQETQYF. The CDR3 DNA reads TGTGCCAGCAGCATTAGCGTCCAAGAGACCCAGTACTTC. Full variable domain (remainder filled in from reference TRBV7-9 and TRBJ2-5): DTGVSQNPRHKITKRGQNVTFRCDPISEHNRLYWYRQTLGQGPEFLTYFQNEAQLEKSRLLSDRFSAERPKGSFSTLEIQRTEQGDSAMYLCASSISVQETQYFGPGTRLLVL.

The genes are TRBV4-2 and TRBJ2-1; the D gene is possibly TRBD2 (9 bases). CDR3 length: 17 amino acids. Germline CDR1 is LGHNA and CDR2 is YNFKEQ. V was cut by 4 bases and J by 5 bases, with 21 bases left in between. CDR3 coding DNA: TGTGCCAGCAGCCCCCATTCTAGCGGGACAGGAGACAATGAGCAGTTCTTC. Translating it yields CASSPHSSGTGDNEQFF.

The sample holds many counts of this clonotype. The J gene is TRBJ2-7, the V gene TRBV3-1, with D maybe TRBD2 (6 bases). V lost 7 bases and J 3 bases, leaving 13 bases between the germline ends. Germline V lookup: CDR1 LGHDT, CDR2 YNNKEL (reference sequence). This CDR3 spans 13 amino acids. The CDR3 reads CASTGGVLYEQYF. CDR3 DNA: TGTGCCAGCACCGGGGGAGTTCTCTACGAGCAGTACTTC.

Ten or more counts support this clonotype. The V and J genes are TRBV5-1 and TRBJ2-3; TRBD2 aligns across 7 bases. The CDR3 runs 18 residues. Looked up from germline, CDR1 is SGHRS and CDR2 is YFSETQ. After removal of 1 base from V and 5 bases from J, the junction contained 16 bases not matched to a gene. This CDR3 is CASSLLPSGARTIDTQYF. For the CDR3, the DNA is TGCGCCAGCAGCTTGTTACCTAGCGGAGCCCGTACCATAGATACGCAGTATTTT.